The rows below give T cell receptor beta chains drawn from one sample of a study of Graves' ophthalmopathy and Graves' hyperthyroidism. TCRdb called the multiplex PCR reads again in MiXCR, with one record for every CDR3 protein. The data hold 400,000 or so distinct CDR3 sequences, with approximately 17% observed a single time. Sequencing was done on a sample of peripheral blood. Every receptor here comes from an adult woman with stable Graves' hyperthyroidism. CDR3s include the opening cysteine and the closing phenylalanine or tryptophan. A D gene is named only where the DNA matches it firmly. Some rows mark clone size as missing; the rest say once, few, many or name a class of expanded clone.

TRBV19	many	TRBJ1-5	TRBD1	CASRYEGTGFSQPQHF	TGTGCCAGCAGATATGAAGGGACAGGGTTTTCACAGCCCCAGCATTTT
TRBV12-5	many	TRBJ1-1	TRBD1	CASGLVLSTGWHTEAFF	TGTGCTAGTGGTTTGGTTCTTTCGACAGGGTGGCACACTGAAGCTTTCTTT
TRBV18	many	TRBJ2-7	TRBD1	CASSPRQGTYEQYF	TGTGCCAGCTCACCGCGACAGGGGACCTACGAGCAGTACTTC
TRBV27	many	TRBJ1-5	-	CASSSFNQPQHF	TGTGCCAGCAGTAGTTTTAATCAGCCCCAGCATTTT
TRBV12-3/TRBV12-4	many	TRBJ2-7	-	CASRPQGPYEQYF	TGTGCCAGCAGGCCGCAGGGTCCCTACGAGCAGTACTTC
TRBV6-1	many	TRBJ1-6	-	CASDPGRSLGSPLHF	TGTGCCAGCGATCCGGGACGCAGTTTGGGATCACCCCTCCACTTT
TRBV5-1	many	TRBJ2-2	-	CASSTEGGTGELFF	TGCGCCAGCAGCACAGAAGGGGGGACCGGGGAGCTGTTTTTT
TRBV12-3/TRBV12-4	-	TRBJ1-3	-	CASSLLSGNTIYF	TGTGCCAGCAGTTTACTCTCTGGAAACACCATATATTTT
TRBV27	many	TRBJ1-1	-	CASSTLSKHGEAFF	TGTGCCAGCAGTACGCTCTCCAAACACGGTGAAGCTTTCTTT
TRBV20-1	-	TRBJ2-7	-	CSARDPGTALYSEQYF	TGCAGTGCTAGAGACCCTGGTACAGCCCTCTATAGCGAGCAGTACTTC
TRBV6-4	few	TRBJ2-3	TRBD2	CASSEDSGVVDTQYF	TGTGCCAGCAGTGAGGATAGCGGGGTAGTGGATACGCAGTATTTT
TRBV6-1	many	TRBJ2-2	TRBD2	CAGSEREDTGELFF	TGTGCCGGCAGCGAGCGGGAAGACACCGGGGAGCTGTTTTTT
TRBV19	many	TRBJ1-5	TRBD1	CASSIPTRGNQPQHF	TGTGCCAGTAGTATCCCGACCAGGGGGAATCAGCCCCAGCATTTT
TRBV12-3/TRBV12-4	many	TRBJ1-5	-	CASSSREGSNQPQHF	TGTGCCAGCAGTTCTAGGGAGGGTAGCAATCAGCCCCAGCATTTT
TRBV11-2	-	TRBJ2-5	TRBD2	CASSPRTSHETQYF	TGTGCCAGCAGCCCTAGGACTAGTCACGAGACCCAGTACTTC
TRBV6-2/TRBV6-3	many	TRBJ2-7	TRBD2	CASSSTARGLAGGPGQKQYF	TGTGCCAGCAGTTCGACAGCCCGAGGACTAGCGGGAGGCCCTGGTCAGAAGCAGTACTTC
TRBV4-2	many	TRBJ2-7	-	CASSPLSSLSEQYF	TGTGCCAGCAGCCCCCTCTCTAGCTTGAGCGAGCAGTACTTC
TRBV30	many	TRBJ1-2	TRBD1	CAWSFPGTGSYGYTF	TGTGCCTGGAGTTTTCCTGGGACAGGCTCCTATGGCTACACCTTC
TRBV28	-	TRBJ2-7	TRBD2	CASSLKPGLAFYEQYF	TGTGCCAGCAGTTTAAAGCCGGGACTAGCGTTTTACGAGCAGTACTTC
TRBV24-1	-	TRBJ2-2	-	CATSVRQANTGELFF	TGTGCCACCAGTGTTCGACAGGCGAACACCGGGGAGCTGTTTTTT
TRBV6-5	many	TRBJ1-2	-	CASSTGFAYTF	TGTGCCAGCAGTACGGGATTTGCCTACACCTTC
TRBV28	many	TRBJ1-3	TRBD1	CASSSPTGSGNTIYF	TGTGCCAGCAGTTCCCCGACAGGGTCAGGAAACACCATATATTTT
TRBV20-1	many	TRBJ2-2	-	CSAPGWRGPGELFF	TGCAGTGCCCCCGGGTGGCGGGGGCCCGGGGAGCTGTTTTTT
TRBV19	-	TRBJ2-7	-	CASSGRVSYEQYF	TGTGCCAGTAGCGGCAGGGTTTCCTACGAGCAGTACTTC
TRBV2	-	TRBJ1-2	TRBD1	CASSEVGWQGADGYTF	TGTGCCAGCAGTGAGGTGGGATGGCAGGGGGCCGATGGCTACACCTTC
TRBV28	many	TRBJ2-2	TRBD1	CASTGQGILGTGELFF	TGTGCCAGTACGGGACAGGGTATTTTGGGAACCGGGGAGCTGTTTTTT
TRBV28	many	TRBJ2-7	-	CASSPRGFGYEQYF	TGTGCCAGCAGCCCCCGAGGGTTTGGGTACGAGCAGTACTTC